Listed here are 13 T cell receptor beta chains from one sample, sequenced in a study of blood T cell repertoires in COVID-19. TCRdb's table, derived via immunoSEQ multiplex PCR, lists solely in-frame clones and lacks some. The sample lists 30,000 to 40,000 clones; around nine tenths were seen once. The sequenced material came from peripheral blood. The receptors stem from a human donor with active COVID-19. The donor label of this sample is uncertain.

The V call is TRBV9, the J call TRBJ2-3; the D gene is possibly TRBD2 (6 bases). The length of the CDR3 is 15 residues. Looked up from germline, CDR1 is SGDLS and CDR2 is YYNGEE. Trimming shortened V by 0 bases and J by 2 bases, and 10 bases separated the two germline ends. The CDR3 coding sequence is TGTGCCAGCAGCGTAGTGGGCGGGGACACAGATACGCAGTATTTT. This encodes CASSVVGGDTDTQYF.

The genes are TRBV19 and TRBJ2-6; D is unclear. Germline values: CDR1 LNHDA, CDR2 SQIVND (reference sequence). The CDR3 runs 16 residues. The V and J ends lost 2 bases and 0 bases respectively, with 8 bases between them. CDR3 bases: TGTGCCAGTAGTATAAGTTACTACTCTGGGGCCAACGTCCTGACTTTC. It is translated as CASSISYYSGANVLTF.

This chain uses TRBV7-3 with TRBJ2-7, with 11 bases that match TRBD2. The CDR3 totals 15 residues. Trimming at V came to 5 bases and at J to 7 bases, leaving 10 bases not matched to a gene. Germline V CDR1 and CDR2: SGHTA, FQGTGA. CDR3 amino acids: CASSPRLAGTSEQYF. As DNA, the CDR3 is TGTGCCAGCAGCCCAAGACTAGCGGGAACCTCGGAGCAGTACTTC.

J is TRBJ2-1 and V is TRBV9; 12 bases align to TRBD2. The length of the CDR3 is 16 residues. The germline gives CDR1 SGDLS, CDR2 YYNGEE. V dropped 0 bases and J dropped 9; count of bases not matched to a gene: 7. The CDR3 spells CASSVASSGGAIEQFF. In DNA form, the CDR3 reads TGTGCCAGCAGCGTAGCGTCTAGCGGGGGGGCCATTGAGCAGTTCTTC.

The CDR3 DNA reads TGTGCCAGCAGACTGACAGGGACTAATGAAAAACTGTTTTTT. It codes for CASRLTGTNEKLFF. The chain has TRBV7-8 and TRBJ1-4; 7 bases align to TRBD1. The V gene's germline CDR1 is SGHVS and CDR2 FQNEAQ. There are 14 residues in the CDR3. The V segment lost 6 bases and the J segment 2 bases; nucleotides outside the gene matches: 3.

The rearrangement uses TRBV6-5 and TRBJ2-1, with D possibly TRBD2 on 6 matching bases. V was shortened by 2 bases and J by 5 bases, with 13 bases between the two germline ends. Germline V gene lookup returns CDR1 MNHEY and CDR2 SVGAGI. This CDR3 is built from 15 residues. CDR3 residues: CASSYAGLHNNEQFF. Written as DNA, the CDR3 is TGTGCCAGCAGTTACGCGGGACTCCATAACAATGAGCAGTTCTTC.

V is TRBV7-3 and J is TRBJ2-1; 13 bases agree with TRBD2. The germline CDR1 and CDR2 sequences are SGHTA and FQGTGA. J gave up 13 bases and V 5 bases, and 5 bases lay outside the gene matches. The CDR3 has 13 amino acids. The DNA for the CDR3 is TGTGCCAGCAGCGTCGGGACTAGCGGGGTTCAGTTCTTC. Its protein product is CASSVGTSGVQFF. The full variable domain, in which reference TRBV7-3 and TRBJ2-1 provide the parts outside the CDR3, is GAGVSQTPSNKVTEKGKYVELRCDPISGHTALYWYRQSLGQGPEFLIYFQGTGAADDSGLPNDRFFAVRPEGSVSTLKIQRTERGDSAVYLCASSVGTSGVQFFGPGTRLTVL.

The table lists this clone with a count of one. The CDR3 sequence is CASSPGGYEKLFF. Here the CDR3 DNA reads TGTGCCAGCTCACCAGGGGGCTATGAAAAACTGTTTTTT. V is TRBV18 and J is TRBJ1-4; tentatively, D is TRBD1 (6 bases). Germline CDR1 is KGHSH and CDR2 is LQKENI. The CDR3 consists of 13 residues. Trimming pared 2 bases from V and 6 bases from J, leaving 7 bases between.

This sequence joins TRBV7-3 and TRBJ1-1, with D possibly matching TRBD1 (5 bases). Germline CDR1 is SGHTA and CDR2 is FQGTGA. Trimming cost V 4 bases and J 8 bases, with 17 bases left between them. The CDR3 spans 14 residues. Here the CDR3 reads CASSSGLTGTEAFF. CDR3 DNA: TGTGCCAGCAGCTCCGGACTAACAGGAACCGAAGCTTTCTTT.

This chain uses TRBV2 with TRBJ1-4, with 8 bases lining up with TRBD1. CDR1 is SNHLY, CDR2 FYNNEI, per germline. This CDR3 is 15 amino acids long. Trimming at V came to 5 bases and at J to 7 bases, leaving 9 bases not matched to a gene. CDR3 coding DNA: TGTGCCAGCAGTCGGGGCGGACAGGGCGGTGAAAAACTGTTTTTT. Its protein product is CASSRGGQGGEKLFF.

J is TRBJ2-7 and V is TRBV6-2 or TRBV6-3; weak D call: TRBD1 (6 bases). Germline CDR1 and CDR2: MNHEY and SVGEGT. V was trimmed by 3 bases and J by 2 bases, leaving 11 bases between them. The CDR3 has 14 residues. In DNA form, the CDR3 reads TGTGCCAGCAGTTATTGGGACAAACCCTACGAGCAGTACTTC. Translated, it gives CASSYWDKPYEQYF.

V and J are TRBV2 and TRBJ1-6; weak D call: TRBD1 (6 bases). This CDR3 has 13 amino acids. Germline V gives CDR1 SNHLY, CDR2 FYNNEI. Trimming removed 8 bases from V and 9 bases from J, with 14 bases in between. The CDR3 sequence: CASVSDSPSPLHF. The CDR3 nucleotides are TGTGCCAGCGTATCGGACAGTCCTTCACCCCTCCACTTT. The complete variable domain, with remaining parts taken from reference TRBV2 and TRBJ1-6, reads EPEVTQTPSHQVTQMGQEVILRCVPISNHLYFYWYRQILGQKVEFLVSFYNNEISEKSEIFDDQFSVERPDGSNFTLKIRSTKLEDSAMYFCASVSDSPSPLHFGNGTRLTVT.

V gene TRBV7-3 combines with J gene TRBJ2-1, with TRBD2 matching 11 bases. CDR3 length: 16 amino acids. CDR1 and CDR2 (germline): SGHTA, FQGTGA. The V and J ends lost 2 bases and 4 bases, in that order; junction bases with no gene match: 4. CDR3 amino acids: CASSLGSGGVYNEQFF. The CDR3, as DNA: TGTGCCAGCAGCTTAGGTAGCGGGGGGGTTTACAATGAGCAGTTCTTC.